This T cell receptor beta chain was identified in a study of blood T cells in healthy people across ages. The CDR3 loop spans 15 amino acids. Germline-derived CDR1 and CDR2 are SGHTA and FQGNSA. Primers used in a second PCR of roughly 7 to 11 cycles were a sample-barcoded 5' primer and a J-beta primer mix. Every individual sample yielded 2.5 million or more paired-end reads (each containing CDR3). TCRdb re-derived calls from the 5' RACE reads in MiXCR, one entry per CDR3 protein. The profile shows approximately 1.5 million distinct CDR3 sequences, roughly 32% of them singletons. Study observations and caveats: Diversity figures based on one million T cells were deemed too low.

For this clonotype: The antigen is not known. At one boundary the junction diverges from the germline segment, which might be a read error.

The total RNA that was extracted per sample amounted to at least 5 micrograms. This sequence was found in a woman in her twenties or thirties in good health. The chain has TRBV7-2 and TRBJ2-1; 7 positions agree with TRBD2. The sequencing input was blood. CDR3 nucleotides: TGTGCCAGCAGCTTCGGGACTACCTCCTGCAATGAGCAGTTCTTC. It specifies CASSFGTTSCNEQFF.